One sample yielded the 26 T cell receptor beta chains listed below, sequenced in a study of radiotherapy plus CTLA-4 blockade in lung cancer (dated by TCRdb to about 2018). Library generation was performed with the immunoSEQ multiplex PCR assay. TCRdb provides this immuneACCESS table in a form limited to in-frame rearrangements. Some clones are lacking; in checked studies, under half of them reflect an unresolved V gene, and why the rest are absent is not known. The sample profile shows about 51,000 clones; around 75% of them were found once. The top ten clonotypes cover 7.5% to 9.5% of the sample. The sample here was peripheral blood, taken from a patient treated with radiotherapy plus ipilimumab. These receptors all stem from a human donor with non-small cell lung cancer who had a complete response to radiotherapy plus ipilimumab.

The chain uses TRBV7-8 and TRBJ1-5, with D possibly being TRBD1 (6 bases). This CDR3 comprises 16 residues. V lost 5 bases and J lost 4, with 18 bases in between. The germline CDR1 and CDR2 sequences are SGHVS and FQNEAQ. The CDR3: CASSLTGTGKNQPQHF. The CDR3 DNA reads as TGTGCCAGCAGCCTTACTGGTACAGGGAAAAATCAGCCCCAGCATTTT.

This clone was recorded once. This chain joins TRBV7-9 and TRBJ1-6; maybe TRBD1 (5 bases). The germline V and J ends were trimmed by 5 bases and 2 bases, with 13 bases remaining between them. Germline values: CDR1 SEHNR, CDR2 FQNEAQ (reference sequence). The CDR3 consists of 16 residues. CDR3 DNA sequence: TGTGCCAGCAGCGGGGCAGTTAATACCTATAATTCACCCCTCCACTTT. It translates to CASSGAVNTYNSPLHF.

CDR3 coding DNA: TGTGCCAGTAGTATATTTGCGGCGGGCAGGGGAGTTTCTGGGGCCAACGTCCTGACTTTC. The encoded protein is CASSIFAAGRGVSGANVLTF. V is TRBV19 and J is TRBJ2-6; D perhaps matches TRBD1 (6 bases). The CDR3 length is 20 residues. Germline V CDR1 and CDR2: LNHDA, SQIVND (reference sequence). Trimming removed 2 bases from V and 1 base from J, with 21 bases in between. The complete variable domain, with remaining parts taken from reference TRBV19 and TRBJ2-6, reads DGGITQSPKYLFRKEGQNVTLSCEQNLNHDAMYWYRQDPGQGLRLIYYSQIVNDFQKGDIAEGYSVSREKKESFPLTVTSAQKNPTAFYLCASSIFAAGRGVSGANVLTFGAGSRLTVL.

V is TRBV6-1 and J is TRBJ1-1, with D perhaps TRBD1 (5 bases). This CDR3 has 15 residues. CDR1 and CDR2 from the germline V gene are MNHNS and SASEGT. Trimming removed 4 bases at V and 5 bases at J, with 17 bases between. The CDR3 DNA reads TGTGCCAGCAGTGCTTTAAGCGGGGGGAGGACTGAAGCTTTCTTT. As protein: CASSALSGGRTEAFF.

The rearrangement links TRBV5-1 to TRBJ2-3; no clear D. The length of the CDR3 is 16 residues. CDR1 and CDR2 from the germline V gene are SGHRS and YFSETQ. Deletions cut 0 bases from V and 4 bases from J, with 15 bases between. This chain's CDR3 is CASSLALSRGADTQYF. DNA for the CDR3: TGCGCCAGCAGCTTGGCACTCTCCCGTGGTGCAGATACGCAGTATTTT. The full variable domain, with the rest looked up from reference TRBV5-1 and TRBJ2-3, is KAGVTQTPRYLIKTRGQQVTLSCSPISGHRSVSWYQQTPGQGLQFLFEYFSETQRNKGNFPGRFSGRQFSNSRSEMNVSTLELGDSALYLCASSLALSRGADTQYFGPGTRLTVL.

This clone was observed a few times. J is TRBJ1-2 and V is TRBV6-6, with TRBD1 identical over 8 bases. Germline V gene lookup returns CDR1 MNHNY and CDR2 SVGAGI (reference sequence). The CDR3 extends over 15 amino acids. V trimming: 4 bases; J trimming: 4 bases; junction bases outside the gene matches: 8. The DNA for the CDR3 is TGTGCCAGCAGTTCCGGGACAGGAAGCACCTATGGCTACACCTTC. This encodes CASSSGTGSTYGYTF.

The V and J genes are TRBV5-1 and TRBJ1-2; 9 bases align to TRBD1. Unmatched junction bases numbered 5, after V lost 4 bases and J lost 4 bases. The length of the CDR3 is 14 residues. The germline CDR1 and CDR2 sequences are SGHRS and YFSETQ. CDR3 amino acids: CASSGGQGGYGYTF. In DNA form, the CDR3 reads TGCGCCAGCAGCGGGGGACAGGGTGGCTATGGCTACACCTTC.

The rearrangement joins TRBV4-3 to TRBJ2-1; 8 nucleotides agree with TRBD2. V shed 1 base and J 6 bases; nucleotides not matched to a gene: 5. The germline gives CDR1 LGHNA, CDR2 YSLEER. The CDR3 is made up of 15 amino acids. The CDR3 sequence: CASSQGAGGINEQFF. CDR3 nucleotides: TGCGCCAGCAGCCAAGGCGCGGGGGGAATCAATGAGCAGTTCTTC.

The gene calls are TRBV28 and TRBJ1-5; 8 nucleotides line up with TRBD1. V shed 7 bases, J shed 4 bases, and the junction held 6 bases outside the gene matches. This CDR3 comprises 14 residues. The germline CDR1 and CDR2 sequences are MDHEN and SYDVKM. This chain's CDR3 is CASKNRGRNQPQHF. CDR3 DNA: TGTGCCAGCAAGAACAGGGGGAGGAATCAGCCCCAGCATTTT.

CDR3 amino acids: CASKATSGGPETQYF. CDR3 in DNA: TGTGCCAGCAAGGCGACTAGCGGGGGGCCAGAGACCCAGTACTTC. This chain uses TRBV2 with TRBJ2-5; 13 bases are shared with TRBD2. Unmatched junction bases numbered 6, after V lost 7 bases and J lost 4 bases. This CDR3 contains 15 residues. Germline values: CDR1 SNHLY, CDR2 FYNNEI.

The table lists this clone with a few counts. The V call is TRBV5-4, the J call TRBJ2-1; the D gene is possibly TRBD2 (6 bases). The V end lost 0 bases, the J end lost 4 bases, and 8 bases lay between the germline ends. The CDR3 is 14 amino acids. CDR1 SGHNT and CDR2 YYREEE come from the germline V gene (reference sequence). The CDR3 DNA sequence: TGTGCCAGCAGCTTGGTGGCGGGATACAATGAGCAGTTCTTC. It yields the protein CASSLVAGYNEQFF.

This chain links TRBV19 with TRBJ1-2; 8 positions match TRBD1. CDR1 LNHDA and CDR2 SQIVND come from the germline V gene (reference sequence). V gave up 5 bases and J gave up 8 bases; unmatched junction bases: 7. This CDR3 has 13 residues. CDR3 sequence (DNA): TGTGCCAGTAGTGCAGGGGGCCGCTGGGGCTACACCTTC. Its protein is CASSAGGRWGYTF.

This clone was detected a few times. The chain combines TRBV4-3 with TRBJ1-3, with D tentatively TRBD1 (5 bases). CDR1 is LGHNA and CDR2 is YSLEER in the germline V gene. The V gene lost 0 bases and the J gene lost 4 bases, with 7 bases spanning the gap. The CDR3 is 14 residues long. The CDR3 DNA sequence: TGCGCCAGCAGCCAAGACAGGGTAGGAAACACCATATATTTT. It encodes CASSQDRVGNTIYF.

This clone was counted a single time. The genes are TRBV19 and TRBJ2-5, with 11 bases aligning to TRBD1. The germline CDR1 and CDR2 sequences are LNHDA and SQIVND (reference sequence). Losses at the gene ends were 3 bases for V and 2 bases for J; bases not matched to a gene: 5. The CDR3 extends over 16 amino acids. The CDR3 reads CASSILWDRGQETQYF. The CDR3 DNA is TGTGCCAGTAGTATCCTCTGGGACAGGGGGCAAGAGACCCAGTACTTC.

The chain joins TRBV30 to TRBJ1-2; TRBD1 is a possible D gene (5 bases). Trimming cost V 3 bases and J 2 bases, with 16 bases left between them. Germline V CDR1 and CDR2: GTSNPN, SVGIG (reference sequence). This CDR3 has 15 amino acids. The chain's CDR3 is CAWSHRGVRNYGYTF. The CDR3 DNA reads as TGTGCCTGGAGCCACCGGGGGGTCCGGAACTATGGCTACACCTTC.

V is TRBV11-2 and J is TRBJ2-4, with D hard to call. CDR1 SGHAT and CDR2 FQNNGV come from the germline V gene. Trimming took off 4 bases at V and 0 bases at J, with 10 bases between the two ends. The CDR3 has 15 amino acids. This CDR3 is CASSSPRLAKNIQYF. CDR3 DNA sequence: TGTGCCAGCAGCTCCCCCCGACTAGCCAAAAACATTCAGTACTTC.

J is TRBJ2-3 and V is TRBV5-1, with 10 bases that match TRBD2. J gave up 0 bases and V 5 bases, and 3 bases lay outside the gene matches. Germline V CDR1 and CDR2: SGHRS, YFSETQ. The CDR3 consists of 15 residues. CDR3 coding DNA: TGCGCCAGCAGAACTAGCGGGACCAGCACAGATACGCAGTATTTT. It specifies CASRTSGTSTDTQYF.

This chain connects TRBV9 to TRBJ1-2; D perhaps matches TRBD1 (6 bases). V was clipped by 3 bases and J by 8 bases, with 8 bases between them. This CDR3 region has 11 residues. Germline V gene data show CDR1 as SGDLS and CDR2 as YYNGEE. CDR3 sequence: CASSAGDGYTF. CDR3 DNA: TGTGCCAGCAGCGCAGGGGACGGCTACACCTTC.

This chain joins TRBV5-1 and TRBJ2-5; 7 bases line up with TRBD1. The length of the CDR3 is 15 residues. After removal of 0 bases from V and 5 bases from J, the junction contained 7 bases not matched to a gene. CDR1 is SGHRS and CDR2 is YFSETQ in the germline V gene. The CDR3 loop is CASSLDGDRGETQYF. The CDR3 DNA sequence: TGCGCCAGCAGCTTGGACGGGGACAGAGGGGAGACCCAGTACTTC.

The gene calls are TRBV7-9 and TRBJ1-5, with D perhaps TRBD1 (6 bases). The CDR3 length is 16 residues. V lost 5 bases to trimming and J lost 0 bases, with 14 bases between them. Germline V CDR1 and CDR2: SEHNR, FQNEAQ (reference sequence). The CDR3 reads CASSGTGTNSNQPQHF. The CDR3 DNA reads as TGTGCCAGCAGCGGTACAGGGACTAATAGCAATCAGCCCCAGCATTTT.

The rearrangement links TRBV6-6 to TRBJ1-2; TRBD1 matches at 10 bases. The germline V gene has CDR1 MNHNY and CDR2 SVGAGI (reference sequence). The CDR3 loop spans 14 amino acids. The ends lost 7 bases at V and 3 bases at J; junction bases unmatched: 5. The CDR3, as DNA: TGTGCCAGCAACCGACAGGGGGCGGACTATGGCTACACCTTC. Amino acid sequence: CASNRQGADYGYTF.

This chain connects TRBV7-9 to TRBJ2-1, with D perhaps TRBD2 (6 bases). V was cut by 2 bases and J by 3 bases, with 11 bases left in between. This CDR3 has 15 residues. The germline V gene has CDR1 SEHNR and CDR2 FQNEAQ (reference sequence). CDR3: CASSLTRENYNEQFF. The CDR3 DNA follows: TGTGCCAGCAGCTTAACACGGGAGAACTACAATGAGCAGTTCTTC. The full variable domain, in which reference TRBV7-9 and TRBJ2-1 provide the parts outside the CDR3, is DTGVSQNPRHKITKRGQNVTFRCDPISEHNRLYWYRQTLGQGPEFLTYFQNEAQLEKSRLLSDRFSAERPKGSFSTLEIQRTEQGDSAMYLCASSLTRENYNEQFFGPGTRLTVL.

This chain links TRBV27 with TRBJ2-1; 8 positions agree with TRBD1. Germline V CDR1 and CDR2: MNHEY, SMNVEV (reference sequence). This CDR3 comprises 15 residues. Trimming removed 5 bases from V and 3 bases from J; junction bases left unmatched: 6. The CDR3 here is CASSPPGGRYNEQFF. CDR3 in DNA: TGTGCCAGCAGTCCGCCAGGGGGCCGCTACAATGAGCAGTTCTTC.

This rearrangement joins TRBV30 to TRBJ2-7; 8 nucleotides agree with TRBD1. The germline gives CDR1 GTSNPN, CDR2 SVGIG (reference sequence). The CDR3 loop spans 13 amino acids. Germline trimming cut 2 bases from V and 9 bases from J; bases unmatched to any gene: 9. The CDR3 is CAWSRDRSPVQYF. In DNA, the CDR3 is TGTGCCTGGAGTAGGGACAGGTCTCCCGTGCAGTACTTC.

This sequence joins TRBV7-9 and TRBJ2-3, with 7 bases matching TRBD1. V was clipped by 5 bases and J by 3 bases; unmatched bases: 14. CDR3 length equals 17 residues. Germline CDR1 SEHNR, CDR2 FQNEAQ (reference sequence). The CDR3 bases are TGTGCCAGCAGCCCTCTCGGGACAGCCTATAGGACAGATACGCAGTATTTT. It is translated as CASSPLGTAYRTDTQYF.

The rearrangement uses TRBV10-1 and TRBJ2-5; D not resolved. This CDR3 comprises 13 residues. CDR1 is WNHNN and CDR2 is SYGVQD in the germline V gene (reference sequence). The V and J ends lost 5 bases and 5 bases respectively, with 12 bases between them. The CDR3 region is CASSSAPGETQYF. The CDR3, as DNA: TGCGCCAGCAGTTCCGCACCTGGCGAGACCCAGTACTTC.